This T cell receptor beta chain was captured in a study of PD-1 blockade in mismatch repair-deficient tumors. The germline gives CDR1 SGHAT, CDR2 FQDESV (reference sequence). The V segment lost 5 bases and the J segment 1 base; nucleotides outside the gene matches: 4. The CDR3 totals 16 residues. Repertoires were generated with immunoSEQ multiplex PCR, while TCRdb's copy carries only in-frame clones and drops some. Of tens of thousands of clones listed, 65% to 85% are singletons. The material sequenced was peripheral blood, taken 12 weeks after starting pembrolizumab. The chain joins TRBV11-1 to TRBJ2-1, with TRBD2 matching over 11 bases. The TCR was taken from an adult with mismatch repair-deficient cancer. CDR3 nucleotide sequence: TGTGCCAGCAGCGAAATAGCGGGAGGGTCCTACAATGAGCAGTTCTTC. Amino acids: CASSEIAGGSYNEQFF. The variable domain in full, completed from reference TRBV11-1 and TRBJ2-1, reads EAEVAQSPRYKITEKSQAVAFWCDPISGHATLYWYRQILGQGPELLVQFQDESVVDDSQLPKDRFSAERLKGVDSTLKIQPAELGDSAMYLCASSEIAGGSYNEQFFGPGTRLTVL.